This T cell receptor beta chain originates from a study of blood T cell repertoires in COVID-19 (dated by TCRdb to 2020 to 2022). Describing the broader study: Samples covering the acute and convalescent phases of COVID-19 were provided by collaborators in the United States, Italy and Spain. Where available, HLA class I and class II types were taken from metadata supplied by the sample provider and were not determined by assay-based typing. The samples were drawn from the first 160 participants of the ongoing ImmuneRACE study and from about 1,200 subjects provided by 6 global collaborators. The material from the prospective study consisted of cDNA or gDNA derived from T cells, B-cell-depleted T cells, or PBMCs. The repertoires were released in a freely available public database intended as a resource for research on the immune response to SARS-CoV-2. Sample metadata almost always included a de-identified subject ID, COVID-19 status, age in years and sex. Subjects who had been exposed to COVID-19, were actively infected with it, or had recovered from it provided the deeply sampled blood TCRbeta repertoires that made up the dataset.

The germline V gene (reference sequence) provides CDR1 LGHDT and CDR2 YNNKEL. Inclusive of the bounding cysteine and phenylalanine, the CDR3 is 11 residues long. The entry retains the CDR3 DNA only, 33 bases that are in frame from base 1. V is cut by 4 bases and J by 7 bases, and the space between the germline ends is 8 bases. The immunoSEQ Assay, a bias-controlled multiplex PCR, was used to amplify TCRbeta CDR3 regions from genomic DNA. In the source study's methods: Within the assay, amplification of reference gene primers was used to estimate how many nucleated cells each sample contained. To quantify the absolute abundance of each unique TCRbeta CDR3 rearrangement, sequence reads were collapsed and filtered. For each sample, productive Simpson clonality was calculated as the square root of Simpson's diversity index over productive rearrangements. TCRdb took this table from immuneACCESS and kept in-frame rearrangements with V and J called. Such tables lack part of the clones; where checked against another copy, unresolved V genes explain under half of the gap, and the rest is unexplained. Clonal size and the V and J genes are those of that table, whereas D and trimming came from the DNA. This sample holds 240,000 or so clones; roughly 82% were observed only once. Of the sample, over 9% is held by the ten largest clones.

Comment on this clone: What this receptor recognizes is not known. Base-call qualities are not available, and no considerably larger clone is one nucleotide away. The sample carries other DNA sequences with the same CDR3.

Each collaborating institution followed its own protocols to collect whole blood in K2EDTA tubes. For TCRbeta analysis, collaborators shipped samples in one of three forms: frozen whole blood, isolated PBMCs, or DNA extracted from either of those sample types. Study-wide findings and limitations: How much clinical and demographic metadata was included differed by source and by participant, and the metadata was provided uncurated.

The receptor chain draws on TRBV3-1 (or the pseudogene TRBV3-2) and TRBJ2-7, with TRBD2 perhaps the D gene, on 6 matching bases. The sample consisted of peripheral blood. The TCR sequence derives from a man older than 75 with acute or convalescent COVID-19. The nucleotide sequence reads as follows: TGTGCCAGCAGCCTACGGGGGGAGCAGTACTTC. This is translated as CASSLRGEQYF.